This T cell receptor beta chain was retrieved from a study of T cells in Graves' hyperthyroidism and ophthalmopathy. The study's findings and limits: A median around 6 months before onset, the model predicted ophthalmopathy. A model of 13 V-J features distinguished ophthalmopathy from stable hyperthyroidism.

Reasons for excluding patients were uncontrolled infection, other autoimmune disease, pregnancy or lactation. CDR3 size: 18 residues. Germline CDR1 is SEHNR and CDR2 is FQNEAQ (reference sequence). J gave up 7 bases and V 2 bases, and 17 bases lay outside the gene matches. TCR beta CDR3 regions were amplified from RNA. An initial round of RT-PCR targeting the TCR CDR3 relied on the HTBI primer set. TCRdb re-called the multiplex PCR reads with MiXCR, one entry per CDR3 protein. The sample carries 450,000 to 700,000 distinct CDR3 sequences, 35% to 55% recorded once. There are many counts of this clonotype. As yet, its antigen is unknown.

The genes are TRBV7-9 and TRBJ2-7, with 10 nucleotides matching TRBD2. The sequence came from an adult woman with Graves' disease, either hyperthyroidism or ophthalmopathy (not recorded which). Sequencing was performed on peripheral blood or thyroid tissue (not recorded which). Here the CDR3 reads CASSLRTSGTRAIGEQYF. DNA for the CDR3: TGTGCCAGCAGCTTAAGAACTAGCGGGACTAGGGCAATTGGTGAGCAGTACTTC.